This entry lists 11 T cell receptor beta chains sequenced from one sample in a study of OX40 agonist ivuxolimab in advanced cancers. Repertoires were generated with immunoSEQ multiplex PCR, while TCRdb's copy carries only in-frame clones and drops some. Among 60,000 or so clones listed, 88% were seen once. Sequencing used CD4+ or CD8+ T cells sorted from blood, obtained in a trial of the OX40 agonist ivuxolimab. The receptors shown here come from an adult with an advanced solid tumor such as melanoma, head and neck, liver or kidney cancer.

The sample holds one count of this clone. The chain employs TRBV9 and TRBJ2-3; 7 bases match TRBD1. Germline V lookup: CDR1 SGDLS, CDR2 YYNGEE. The CDR3 loop spans 15 amino acids. V trimming: 4 bases; J trimming: 3 bases; junction bases outside the gene matches: 8. CDR3 loop: CASSPRTGVTDTQYF. DNA for the CDR3: TGTGCCAGCAGCCCTCGAACAGGGGTAACAGATACGCAGTATTTT.

The chain recombines TRBV6-5 with TRBJ1-4; the D is unclear. This CDR3 region has 15 residues. The germline V gene encodes CDR1 MNHEY and CDR2 SVGAGI. With 5 bases removed from V and 0 bases from J, the gap between germline ends came to 10 bases. The CDR3 sequence: CASSASDATNEKLFF. The CDR3 DNA follows: TGTGCCAGCAGTGCCTCGGACGCAACTAATGAAAAACTGTTTTTT.

V and J are TRBV6-5 and TRBJ2-7, with 8 nucleotides matching TRBD1. Germline V gene data show CDR1 as MNHEY and CDR2 as SVGAGI. Trimming took 7 bases from V and 7 from J; bases not matched to a gene: 12. The CDR3 loop spans 14 amino acids. The CDR3 sequence is CASTNRDRIGEQYF. In DNA, the CDR3 is TGTGCCAGCACCAATCGGGACAGGATAGGGGAGCAGTACTTC.

The chain couples TRBV30 to TRBJ2-7; TRBD2 matches 10 bases. This CDR3 region has 15 residues. With V trimmed by 3 bases and J by 3 bases, 8 bases remained unmatched. Germline CDR1 is GTSNPN and CDR2 is SVGIG (reference sequence). CDR3 nucleotides: TGTGCCTGGAGGGGAGGGGCTAGCGGGAGCTACGAGCAGTACTTC. Translating gives CAWRGGASGSYEQYF.

This clone was found once. The rearrangement links TRBV28 to TRBJ1-1; 9 nucleotides match TRBD1. Germline V gene sequence: CDR1 MDHEN, CDR2 SYDVKM. This CDR3 has 15 amino acids. Trimming took 5 bases from V and 4 from J; bases not matched to a gene: 8. CDR3 amino acids: CASSPQGASGTEAFF. CDR3 DNA: TGTGCCAGCAGTCCACAGGGGGCTAGTGGCACTGAAGCTTTCTTT.

The CDR3 bases are TGTGCCAGCAGTGAGTTTAGCGGGGGACCCACAGATACGCAGTATTTT. It is translated as CASSEFSGGPTDTQYF. The V gene is TRBV6-1, the J gene TRBJ2-3; TRBD2 matches 9 bases. V trimming: 3 bases; J trimming: 2 bases; junction bases outside the gene matches: 6. There are 16 residues in the CDR3. Germline values: CDR1 MNHNS, CDR2 SASEGT.

The chain joins TRBV11-2 to TRBJ1-3; TRBD1 might be the D (5 bases). CDR1 and CDR2 (germline): SGHAT, FQNNGV. The CDR3 totals 16 residues. V lost 5 bases and J 0 bases, leaving 14 bases between the germline ends. CDR3 DNA: TGTGCCAGCAGCGACCGGAGGGGACCCTCTGGAAACACCATATATTTT. Protein: CASSDRRGPSGNTIYF.

This clone was detected only a few times. The chain joins TRBV29-1 to TRBJ1-4; tentative D call: TRBD1 (5 bases). The CDR3 consists of 14 residues. The V and J ends lost 5 bases and 5 bases respectively, with 15 bases between them. CDR1 and CDR2 (germline): SQVTM, ANQGSEA. The CDR3 nucleotides read TGCAGCGTTCGGTTCCCAGGGTTAAATGAAAAACTGTTTTTT. It specifies CSVRFPGLNEKLFF.

This clone has just one count. V gene TRBV7-9 combines with J gene TRBJ1-5; 8 positions match TRBD1. CDR3 size: 16 residues. CDR1 is SEHNR, CDR2 FQNEAQ, per germline (reference sequence). The J segment lost 5 bases and the V segment lost 4 bases, leaving 10 bases of the junction unmatched. The DNA of the CDR3 is TGTGCCAGCAGCTCCCTCGGGCAGGGGGCTCATCAGCCCCAGCATTTT. It specifies CASSSLGQGAHQPQHF.

The chain couples TRBV10-2 to TRBJ2-1; 7 bases are a match to TRBD2. Germline trimming cut 6 bases from V and 7 bases from J; bases unmatched to any gene: 9. CDR1 and CDR2 from the germline V gene are WSHSY and SAAADI. This CDR3 region has 14 residues. The CDR3 sequence: CASRWGGSSNEQFF. The DNA of the CDR3 is TGCGCCAGCAGGTGGGGCGGGAGCTCGAATGAGCAGTTCTTC.

The CDR3 reads CASSLFRGDEKLFF. In DNA, the CDR3 is TGTGCCAGCAGTTTATTCAGGGGGGATGAAAAACTGTTTTTT. V gene TRBV28 combines with J gene TRBJ1-4, with TRBD1 matching over 7 bases. Germline V gives CDR1 MDHEN, CDR2 SYDVKM. CDR3 length equals 14 residues. J was trimmed by 6 bases and V by 1 base; bases with no gene match: 2.